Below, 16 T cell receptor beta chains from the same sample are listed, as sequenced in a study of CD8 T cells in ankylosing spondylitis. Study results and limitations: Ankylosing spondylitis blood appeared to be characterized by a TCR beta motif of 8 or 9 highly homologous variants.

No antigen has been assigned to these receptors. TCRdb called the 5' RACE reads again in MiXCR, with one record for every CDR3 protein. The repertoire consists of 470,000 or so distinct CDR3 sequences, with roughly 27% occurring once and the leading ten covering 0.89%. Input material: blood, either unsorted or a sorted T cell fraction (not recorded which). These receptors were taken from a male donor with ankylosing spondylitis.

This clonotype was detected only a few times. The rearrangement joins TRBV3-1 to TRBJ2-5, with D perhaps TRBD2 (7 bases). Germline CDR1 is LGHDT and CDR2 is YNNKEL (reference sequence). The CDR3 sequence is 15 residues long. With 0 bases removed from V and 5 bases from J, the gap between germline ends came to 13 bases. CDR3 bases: TGTGCCAGCAGCCAAGATAGGAGGGGGGGGGAGACCCAGTACTTC. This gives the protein CASSQDRRGGETQYF.

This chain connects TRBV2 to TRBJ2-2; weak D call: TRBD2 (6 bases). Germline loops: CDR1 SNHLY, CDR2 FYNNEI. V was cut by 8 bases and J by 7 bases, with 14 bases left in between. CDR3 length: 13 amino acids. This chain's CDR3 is CASGGGAGGELFF. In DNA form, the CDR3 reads TGTGCCAGCGGAGGAGGGGCTGGCGGGGAGCTGTTTTTT.

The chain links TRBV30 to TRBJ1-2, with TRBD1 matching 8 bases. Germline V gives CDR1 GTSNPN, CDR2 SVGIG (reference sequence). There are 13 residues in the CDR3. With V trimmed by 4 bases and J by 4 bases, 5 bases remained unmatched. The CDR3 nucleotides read TGTGCCTGGACGTCAGGGGGCTCCTATGGCTACACCTTC. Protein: CAWTSGGSYGYTF.

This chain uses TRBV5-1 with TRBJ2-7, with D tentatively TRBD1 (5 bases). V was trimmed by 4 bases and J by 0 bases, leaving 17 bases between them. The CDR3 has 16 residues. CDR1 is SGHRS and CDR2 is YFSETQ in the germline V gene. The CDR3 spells CASSMPTGYLSYEQYF. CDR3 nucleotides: TGCGCCAGCAGCATGCCAACAGGTTACCTCTCCTACGAGCAGTACTTC.

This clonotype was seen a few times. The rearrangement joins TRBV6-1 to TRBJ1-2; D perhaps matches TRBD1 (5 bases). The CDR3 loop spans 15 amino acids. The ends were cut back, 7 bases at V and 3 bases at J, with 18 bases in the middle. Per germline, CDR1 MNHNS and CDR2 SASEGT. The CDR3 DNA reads TGTGCCAGCACCCTAACCCCGACAGCCTACTATGGCTACACCTTC. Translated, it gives CASTLTPTAYYGYTF.

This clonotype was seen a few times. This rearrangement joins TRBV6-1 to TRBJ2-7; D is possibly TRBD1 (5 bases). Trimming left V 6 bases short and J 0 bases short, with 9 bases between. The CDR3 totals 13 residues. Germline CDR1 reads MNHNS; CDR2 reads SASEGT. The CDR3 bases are TGTGCCAGCAGACGAGACAGCTCCTACGAGCAGTACGTC. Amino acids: CASRRDSSYEQYV.

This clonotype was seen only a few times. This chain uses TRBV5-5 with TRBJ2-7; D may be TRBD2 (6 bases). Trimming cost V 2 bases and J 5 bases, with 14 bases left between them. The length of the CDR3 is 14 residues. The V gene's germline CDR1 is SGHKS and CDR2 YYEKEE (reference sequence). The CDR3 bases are TGTGCCAGCAGCTTCCGGGACTCTCCCAACGAGCAGTACTTC. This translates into CASSFRDSPNEQYF.

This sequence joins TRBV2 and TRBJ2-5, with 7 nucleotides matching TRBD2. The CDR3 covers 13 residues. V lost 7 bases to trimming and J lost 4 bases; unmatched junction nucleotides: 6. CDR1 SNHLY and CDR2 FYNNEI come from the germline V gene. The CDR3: CASTRTGGETQYF. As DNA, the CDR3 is TGTGCCAGCACCCGAACGGGGGGAGAGACCCAGTACTTC.

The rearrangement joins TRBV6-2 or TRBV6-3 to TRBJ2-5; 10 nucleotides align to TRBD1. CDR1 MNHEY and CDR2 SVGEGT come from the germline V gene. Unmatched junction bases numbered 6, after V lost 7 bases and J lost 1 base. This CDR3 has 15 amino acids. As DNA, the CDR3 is TGTGCCAGCACTCAGGACAGGGGGGCCCAAGAGACCCAGTACTTC. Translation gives CASTQDRGAQETQYF.

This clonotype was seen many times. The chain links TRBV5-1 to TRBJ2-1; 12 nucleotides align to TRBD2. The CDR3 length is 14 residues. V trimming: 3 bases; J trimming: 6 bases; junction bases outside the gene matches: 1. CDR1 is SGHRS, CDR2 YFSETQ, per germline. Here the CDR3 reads CASSWGLAGNEQFF. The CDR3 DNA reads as TGCGCCAGCAGCTGGGGACTAGCGGGCAATGAGCAGTTCTTC.

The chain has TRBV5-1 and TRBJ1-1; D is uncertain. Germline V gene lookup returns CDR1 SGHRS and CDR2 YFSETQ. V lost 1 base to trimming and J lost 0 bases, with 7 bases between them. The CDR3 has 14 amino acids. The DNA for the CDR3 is TGCGCCAGCAGCTTGCTGATCATGAACACTGAAGCTTTCTTT. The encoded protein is CASSLLIMNTEAFF.

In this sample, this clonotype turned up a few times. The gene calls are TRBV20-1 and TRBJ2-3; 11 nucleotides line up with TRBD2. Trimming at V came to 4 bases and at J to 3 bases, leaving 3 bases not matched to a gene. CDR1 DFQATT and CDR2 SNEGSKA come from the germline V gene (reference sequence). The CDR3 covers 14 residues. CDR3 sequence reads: CSATSSGRTDTQYF. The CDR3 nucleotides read TGCAGTGCTACATCTAGCGGGAGGACAGATACGCAGTATTTT.

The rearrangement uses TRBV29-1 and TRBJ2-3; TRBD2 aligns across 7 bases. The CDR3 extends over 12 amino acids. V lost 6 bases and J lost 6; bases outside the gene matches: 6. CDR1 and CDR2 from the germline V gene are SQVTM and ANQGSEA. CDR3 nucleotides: TGCAGCGTGGGCTTGGGGGGGGATACGCAGTATTTT. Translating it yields CSVGLGGDTQYF.

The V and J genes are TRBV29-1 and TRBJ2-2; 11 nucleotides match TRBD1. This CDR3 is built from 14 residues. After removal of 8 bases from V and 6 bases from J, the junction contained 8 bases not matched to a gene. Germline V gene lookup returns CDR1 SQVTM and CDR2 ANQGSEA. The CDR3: CSSRTGGRSGELFF. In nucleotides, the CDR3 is TGCAGCTCTCGGACAGGGGGCAGATCCGGGGAGCTGTTTTTT.

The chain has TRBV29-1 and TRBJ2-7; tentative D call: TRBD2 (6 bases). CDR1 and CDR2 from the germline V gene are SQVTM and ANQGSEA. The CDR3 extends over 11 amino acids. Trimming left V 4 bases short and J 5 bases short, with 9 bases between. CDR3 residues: CSVGAGNEQYF. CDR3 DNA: TGCAGCGTTGGAGCGGGCAACGAGCAGTACTTC.

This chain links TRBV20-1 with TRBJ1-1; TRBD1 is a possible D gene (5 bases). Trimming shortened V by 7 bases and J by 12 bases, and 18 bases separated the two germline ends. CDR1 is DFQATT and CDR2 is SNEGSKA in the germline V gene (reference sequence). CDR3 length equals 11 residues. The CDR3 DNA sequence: TGCAGTGTGGGTACAGGACTTAAACCTTTCTTT. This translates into CSVGTGLKPFF.